This T cell receptor (beta chain) was profiled in a study of response to subunit inactivated influenza vaccine (dated by TCRdb to 2016 to 2019). Regarding the study in general: Deep quantitative T cell receptor repertoire profiling was used in the study to track responses to a trivalent subunit inactivated influenza vaccine.

This clonotype appeared a few times. Its antigen is unknown. Per-base qualities were not stored, and no clone one base away is much larger. V and J are truncated by 4 bases and 8 bases respectively, leaving an intervening sequence of 12 bases. The cysteine opens and the phenylalanine closes a CDR3 of 12 amino acids. Here the CDR3 DNA is all that survives: 36 bases in frame from base 1. The germline V gene (reference sequence) supplies CDR1 SGHKS and CDR2 YYEKEE. What the work shows at the level of the full study, not this receptor alone: According to the authors, only a limited number of new T cells may be recruited by each seasonal influenza vaccination.

To prepare the library, RT-PCR was applied. TCRdb lists the instrument as Illumina HiSeq 2500. TCRdb took the public reads, trimmed them with fastp at Q25, ran MiXCR for clone calling and kept in-frame beta chains. Each record represents a unique CDR3 protein, reported with the most common genes and DNA among its rows. This sample has around 200,000 distinct CDR3 sequences in its table, and approximately 14% of those were observed once. The ten largest clones take up roughly 24% of the sample. The source of this sequence is a man aged 50 to 59 who received an inactivated influenza vaccine. Donor details come from another sample of the same person, matched by shared clones. The sequence joins TRBV5-5 to TRBJ1-2; TRBD1 is possibly the D segment (6 matching bases). Sequences were derived from CD8+ T cells sorted from PBMCs, sampled around 5 days after vaccination. The CDR3 region: CASSLGGPGYTF. The DNA sequence is given as TGTGCCAGCAGCCTGGGGGGGCCCGGCTACACCTTC.